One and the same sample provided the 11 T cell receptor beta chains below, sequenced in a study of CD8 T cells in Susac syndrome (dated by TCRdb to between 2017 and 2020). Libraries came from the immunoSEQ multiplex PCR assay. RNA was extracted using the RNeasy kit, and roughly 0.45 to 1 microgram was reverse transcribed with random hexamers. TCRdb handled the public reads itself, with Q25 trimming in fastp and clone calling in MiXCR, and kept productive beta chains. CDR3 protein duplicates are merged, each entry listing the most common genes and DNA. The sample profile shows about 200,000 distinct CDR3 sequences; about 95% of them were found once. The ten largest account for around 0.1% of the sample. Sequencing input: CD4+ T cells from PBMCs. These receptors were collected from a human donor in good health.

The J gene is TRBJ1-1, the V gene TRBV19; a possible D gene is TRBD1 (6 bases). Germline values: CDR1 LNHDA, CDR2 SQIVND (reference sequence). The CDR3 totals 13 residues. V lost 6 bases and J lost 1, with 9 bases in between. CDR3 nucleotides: TGTGCCAGTAGCCAACAGGGGAACACTGAAGCTTTCTTT. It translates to CASSQQGNTEAFF.

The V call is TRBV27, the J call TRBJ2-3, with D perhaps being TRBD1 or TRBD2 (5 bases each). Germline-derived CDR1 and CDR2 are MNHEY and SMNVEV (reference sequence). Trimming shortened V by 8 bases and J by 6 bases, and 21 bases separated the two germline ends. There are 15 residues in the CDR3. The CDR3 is CASQISRDPGDTQYF. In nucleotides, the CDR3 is TGTGCCAGCCAGATAAGCCGGGACCCAGGGGATACGCAGTATTTT.

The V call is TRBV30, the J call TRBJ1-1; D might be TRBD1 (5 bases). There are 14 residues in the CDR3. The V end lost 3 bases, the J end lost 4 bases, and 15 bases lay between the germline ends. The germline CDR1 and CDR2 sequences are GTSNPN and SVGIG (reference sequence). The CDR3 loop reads CAWRQGRRGTEAFF. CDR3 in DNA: TGTGCCTGGAGGCAGGGAAGAAGGGGCACTGAAGCTTTCTTT.

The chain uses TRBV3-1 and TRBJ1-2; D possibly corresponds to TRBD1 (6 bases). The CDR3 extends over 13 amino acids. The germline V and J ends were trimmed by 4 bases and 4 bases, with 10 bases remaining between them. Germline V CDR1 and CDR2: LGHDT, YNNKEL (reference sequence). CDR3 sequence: CASSPGQFYGYTF. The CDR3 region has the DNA TGTGCCAGCAGCCCCGGACAGTTCTATGGCTACACCTTC. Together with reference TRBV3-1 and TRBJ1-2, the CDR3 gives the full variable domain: DTAVSQTPKYLVTQMGNDKSIKCEQNLGHDTMYWYKQDSKKFLKIMFSYNNKELIINETVPNRFSPKSPDKAHLNLHINSLELGDSAVYFCASSPGQFYGYTFGSGTRLTVV.

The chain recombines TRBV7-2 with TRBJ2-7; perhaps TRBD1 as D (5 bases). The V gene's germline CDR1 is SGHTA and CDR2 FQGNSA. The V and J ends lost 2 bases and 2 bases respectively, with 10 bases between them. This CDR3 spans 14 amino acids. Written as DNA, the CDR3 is TGTGCCAGCAGCTTAACGCCAGGGACCTACGAGCAGTACGTC. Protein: CASSLTPGTYEQYV.

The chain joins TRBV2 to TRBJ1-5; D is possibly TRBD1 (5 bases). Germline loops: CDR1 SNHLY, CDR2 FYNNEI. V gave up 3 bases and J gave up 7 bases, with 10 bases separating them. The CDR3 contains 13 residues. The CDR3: CASSEDIEQPQHF. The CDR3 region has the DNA TGTGCCAGCAGTGAGGACATCGAACAGCCCCAGCATTTT.

The CDR3 coding sequence is TGCAGTGCTGGTGGGTACAGGGAGGATCAGCCCCAGCATTTT. It yields the protein CSAGGYREDQPQHF. The V and J genes are TRBV20-1 and TRBJ1-5, with D perhaps matching TRBD1 (6 bases). From germline, CDR1 is DFQATT and CDR2 SNEGSKA (reference sequence). The CDR3 spans 14 residues. V lost 5 bases and J lost 5, with 16 bases in between.

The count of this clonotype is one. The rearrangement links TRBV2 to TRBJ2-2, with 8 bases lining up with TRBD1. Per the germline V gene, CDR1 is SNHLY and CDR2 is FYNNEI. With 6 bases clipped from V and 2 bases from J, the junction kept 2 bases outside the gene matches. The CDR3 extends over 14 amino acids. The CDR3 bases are TGTGCCAGCAGCGGACAGGGAAACACCGGGGAGCTGTTTTTT. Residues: CASSGQGNTGELFF.

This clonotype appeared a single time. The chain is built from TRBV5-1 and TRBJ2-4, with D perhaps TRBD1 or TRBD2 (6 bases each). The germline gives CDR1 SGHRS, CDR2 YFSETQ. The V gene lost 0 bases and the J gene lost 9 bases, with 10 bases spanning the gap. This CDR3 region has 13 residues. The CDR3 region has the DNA TGCGCCAGCAGCTTGGAGGGGGGAGGCATTCAGTACTTC. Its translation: CASSLEGGGIQYF. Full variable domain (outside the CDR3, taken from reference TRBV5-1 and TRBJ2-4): KAGVTQTPRYLIKTRGQQVTLSCSPISGHRSVSWYQQTPGQGLQFLFEYFSETQRNKGNFPGRFSGRQFSNSRSEMNVSTLELGDSALYLCASSLEGGGIQYFGAGTRLSVL.

CDR3 in DNA: TGCAGTGCTAGAGATCGAGGGGGCAGTAGGGATGAGCAGTTCTTC. Protein sequence: CSARDRGGSRDEQFF. The chain links TRBV20-1 to TRBJ2-1; TRBD1 matches at 7 bases. The germline V gene has CDR1 DFQATT and CDR2 SNEGSKA (reference sequence). With V trimmed by 0 bases and J by 8 bases, 10 bases remained unmatched. The CDR3 sequence is 15 residues long.

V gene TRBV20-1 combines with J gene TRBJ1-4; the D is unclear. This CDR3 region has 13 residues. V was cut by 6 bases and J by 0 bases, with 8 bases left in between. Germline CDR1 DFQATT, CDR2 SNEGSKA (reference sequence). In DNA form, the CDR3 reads TGCAGTGCCCTACTTCCAACTAATGAAAAACTGTTTTTT. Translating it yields CSALLPTNEKLFF.